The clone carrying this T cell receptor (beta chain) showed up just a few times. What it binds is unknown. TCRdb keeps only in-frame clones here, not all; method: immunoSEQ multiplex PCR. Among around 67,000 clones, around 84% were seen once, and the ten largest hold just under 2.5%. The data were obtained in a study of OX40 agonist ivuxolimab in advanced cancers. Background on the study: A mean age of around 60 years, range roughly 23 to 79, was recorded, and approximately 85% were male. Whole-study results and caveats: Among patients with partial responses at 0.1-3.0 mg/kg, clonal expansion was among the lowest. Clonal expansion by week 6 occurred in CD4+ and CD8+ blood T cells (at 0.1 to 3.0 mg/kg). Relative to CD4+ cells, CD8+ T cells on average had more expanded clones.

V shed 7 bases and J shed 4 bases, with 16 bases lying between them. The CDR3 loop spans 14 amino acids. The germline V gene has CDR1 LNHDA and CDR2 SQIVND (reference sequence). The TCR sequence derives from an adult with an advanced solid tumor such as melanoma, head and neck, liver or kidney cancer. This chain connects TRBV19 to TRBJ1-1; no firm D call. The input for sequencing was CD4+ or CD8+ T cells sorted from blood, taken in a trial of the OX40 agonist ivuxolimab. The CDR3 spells CASTVDGGVTEAFF. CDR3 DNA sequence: TGTGCCAGTACCGTAGACGGTGGGGTCACTGAAGCTTTCTTT.